These T cell receptor beta chains were read from a single sample in a study of CD8+ T cells in alopecia areata. Some clones are missing from TCRdb's copy, which holds only in-frame ones; the method was immunoSEQ multiplex PCR. The sample consists of some 170,000 clones, 58% of them appearing once. This specimen consisted of CD4+ T cells sorted from blood, obtained between weeks 55 and 65, from a patient treated with tofacitinib. These receptor sequences come from a human donor with alopecia areata. The CDR3 runs from the conserved cysteine through the conserved F or W.

v_gene	CDR3aa
TRBV14	CASSPRQGTAEQYF
TRBV7-8	CASSLGGRSSGANVLTF
TRBV4-1	CASSQGDRGNVKLFF
TRBV6-5	CASSYSRVSNSPLHF
TRBV7-9	CASSNDMSGNEKLFF
TRBV6-6	CASWDSPSGANVLTF
TRBV4-1	CASSQDNRVGEQFF
TRBV29-1	CSVEAGGYEQYF
TRBV4-2	CASSQGGGRSTDTQYF
TRBV29-1	CSVAPRTQNTEAFF
TRBV6-6	CASSTAHSYEQYF
TRBV11-3	CASSLGRSGDGYTF
TRBV18	CASSPPGQLYEQYF
TRBV9	CASSVGEGILHF
TRBV7-9	CASNDEGRDYGYTF
TRBV28	CASSPPGAGGYTF
TRBV2	CASSSDRGRGETQYF
TRBV11-2	CASSTRGARDGELFF
TRBV2	CASSVAHNEQFF
TRBV2	CASRATYEQYF
TRBV30	CAWSQGSYGTEAFF
TRBV7-9	CAVPQGPYEQYF
TRBV5-1	CASSQMRDRDGYTF
TRBV9	CASSVEGTLSEQFF
TRBV30	CAWKGQGHQPQHF
TRBV9	CASTLQPYGEAFF